The rows below give T cell receptor beta chains drawn from one sample of a study of T cell repertoires in aging, cancer and after chemotherapy. TCRdb itself ran the multiplex PCR reads through MiXCR, one entry per CDR3 protein. In the table there are about 4,100 distinct CDR3 sequences, 20% to 30% of which are singletons. Sequenced input: blood. The receptors here all came from a human donor with a solid tumor. The CDR3 runs from the conserved cysteine through the conserved F or W. D genes are given only for firm matches. The size entry is marked missing in some rows and otherwise reads once, few, many or a size class.

cdr3_nt,cdr3_aa,clone_size,v_call,j_call,cdr3_length,d_call
TGTGCCAGCAGTGAAGAGCCGGATTGGGGGTTCATCTATAATTCACCCCTCCACTTT,CASSEEPDWGFIYNSPLHF,once,TRBV6-1,TRBJ1-6,19,NA
TGCGCCAGCAGCCCCCGACTAGCGAACTACAATGAGCAGTTCTTC,CASSPRLANYNEQFF,NA,TRBV5-1,TRBJ2-1,15,TRBD2
TGCAGTGCTAGACCCATACTAGCGAGCTCCTACAATGAGCAGTTCTTC,CSARPILASSYNEQFF,NA,TRBV20-1,TRBJ2-1,16,TRBD2
TGTGCCAGCAGCTTGGCCCCCGGGGCAGTAGCAGATACGCAGTATTTT,CASSLAPGAVADTQYF,once,TRBV7-6,TRBJ2-3,16,NA
TGTGCCAGTTTGGGACTAGCGGTAGAGACCCAGTACTTC,CASLGLAVETQYF,NA,TRBV5-4,TRBJ2-5,13,TRBD2
TGTGCCAGTAAGCCCCCTGACGGGAGAGATACGCAGTATTTT,CASKPPDGRDTQYF,NA,TRBV5-5,TRBJ2-3,14,NA
TGTGCCAGCAGCGAGCGAATTGAAGCTTTCTTT,CASSERIEAFF,medium-sized,TRBV13,TRBJ1-1,11,NA
TGTGCCTGGAAACGCGGCCTCGTCACAGATACGCAGTATTTT,CAWKRGLVTDTQYF,medium-sized,TRBV30,TRBJ2-3,14,NA
TGCGCCAGCAGCTTGGACAGGGGGCTTGCTAACTATGGCTACACCTTC,CASSLDRGLANYGYTF,NA,TRBV5-1,TRBJ1-2,16,TRBD1
TGTGCCAGCAGTCGGGGCTCCTATGGCTACACCTTC,CASSRGSYGYTF,NA,TRBV12-3/TRBV12-4,TRBJ1-2,12,NA
TGTGCCAGTAGTATAGTAGGGGATCAGCCCCAGCATTTT,CASSIVGDQPQHF,large,TRBV19,TRBJ1-5,13,NA
TGTGCCAGTAGTATTGAGCTACAGGGTCGGACCGATACGCAGTATTTT,CASSIELQGRTDTQYF,large,TRBV19,TRBJ2-3,16,NA
TGTGCCAGCAGTACAGGGCGTAACTATGGCTACACCTTC,CASSTGRNYGYTF,NA,TRBV2,TRBJ1-2,13,NA
TGTGCCAGCTCACCAAAGCCTGGGGACAACCCCTACGAGCAGTACTTC,CASSPKPGDNPYEQYF,medium-sized,TRBV18,TRBJ2-7,16,NA
TGCAGCGTTTTAGGGGCGTGGGGGTACACTGAAGCTTTCTTT,CSVLGAWGYTEAFF,medium-sized,TRBV29-1,TRBJ1-1,14,NA
TGTGCCAGCAGCTTGTATGGCAGTAGGGGAGAGACCCAGTACTTC,CASSLYGSRGETQYF,medium-sized,TRBV13,TRBJ2-5,15,NA
TGTGCCAGCAGCCTCGGGACAGGGGACGAGCAGTACTTC,CASSLGTGDEQYF,medium-sized,TRBV7-6,TRBJ2-7,13,TRBD1
TGTGCCAGCAGTTCTTCTAGGGCGAACACTGAAGCTTTCTTT,CASSSSRANTEAFF,NA,TRBV12-3/TRBV12-4,TRBJ1-1,14,NA
TGTGCCAGCAGCCAATTCGCCCCGGGACTAGCCTACAATGAGCAGTTCTTC,CASSQFAPGLAYNEQFF,NA,TRBV14,TRBJ2-1,17,TRBD2
TGTGCCACCAGTGGTACAGGGGCGGACAATGAGCAGTTCTTC,CATSGTGADNEQFF,NA,TRBV24-1,TRBJ2-1,14,TRBD1
TGCAGTGCTAGGGTATCGGGTTCGGCAGAGACCCAGTACTTC,CSARVSGSAETQYF,NA,TRBV20-1,TRBJ2-5,14,NA